What follows are 21 T cell receptor beta chains derived from one specimen sequenced in a study of memory CD4+ T cells and cytomegalovirus serostatus. The sort gate was single viable CD3+CD4+CD8-CD45RO+ cells for memory CD4+ T cells. Assay used: immunoSEQ multiplex PCR; TCRdb lists only in-frame clones, some missing. The sample has under 55,000 clones, about 86% seen once. The specimen was memory CD4+ T cells from blood. The receptors shown here come from an adult in good health and CMV-seropositive.

The V call is TRBV5-5, the J call TRBJ1-5; 8 bases agree with TRBD1. This CDR3 is built from 16 residues. Losses at the gene ends were 3 bases for V and 7 bases for J; bases not matched to a gene: 12. Germline V CDR1 and CDR2: SGHKS, YYEKEE (reference sequence). The CDR3 DNA follows: TGTGCCAGCAGCTCAGGGGCCAGGACAGGGTTGCAGCCCCAGCATTTT. Protein: CASSSGARTGLQPQHF.

The J gene is TRBJ2-3, the V gene TRBV12-5; the D call may be TRBD1 or TRBD2 (7 bases each). The CDR3 has 17 amino acids. V was pared by 1 base and J by 0 bases, with 14 bases between. Germline loops: CDR1 LGHNT, CDR2 FRNRAP. The CDR3 sequence: CASGLGGGTASTDTQYF. The CDR3 nucleotides read TGTGCTAGTGGTTTGGGGGGAGGGACAGCCAGCACAGATACGCAGTATTTT.

This clone has only one observation. This chain uses TRBV13 with TRBJ2-2; D call uncertain. V was cut by 5 bases and J by 5 bases, with 15 bases left in between. The CDR3 consists of 15 residues. Looked up from germline, CDR1 is PRHDT and CDR2 is FYEKMQ (reference sequence). CDR3 protein: CASSIGTSRTGELFF. The CDR3 DNA is TGTGCCAGCAGCATTGGTACCTCCCGTACCGGGGAGCTGTTTTTT.

J is TRBJ2-5 and V is TRBV11-1, with D maybe TRBD2 (6 bases). V lost 2 bases, J lost 3 bases, and 13 bases lay in between. The CDR3 length is 15 residues. Germline V lookup: CDR1 SGHAT, CDR2 FQDESV (reference sequence). The CDR3 region is CASSLRLGREETQYF. The CDR3 region has the DNA TGTGCCAGCAGCTTACGACTAGGAAGAGAAGAGACCCAGTACTTC.

The rearrangement links TRBV7-2 to TRBJ2-3; tentative D call: TRBD1 (6 bases). This CDR3 contains 18 residues. Germline V gives CDR1 SGHTA, CDR2 FQGNSA. Trimming took 1 base from V and 8 from J, leaving 25 bases between them. Here the CDR3 reads CASSLVHRSWDPRGTQYF. The CDR3 DNA sequence: TGTGCCAGCAGCTTAGTCCACCGTAGCTGGGACCCCAGGGGTACGCAGTATTTT.

The chain recombines TRBV29-1 with TRBJ2-7; tentatively, D is TRBD1 (5 bases). From germline, CDR1 is SQVTM and CDR2 ANQGSEA. V was clipped by 4 bases and J by 2 bases, with 9 bases between them. This CDR3 has 12 amino acids. The CDR3 region is CSVVRDTYEQYF. DNA for the CDR3: TGCAGCGTTGTCAGGGATACCTACGAGCAGTACTTC.

V gene TRBV29-1 combines with J gene TRBJ1-1, with D unclear. Trimming stripped 3 bases from V and 6 bases from J, with 14 bases between. Germline V gene data show CDR1 as SQVTM and CDR2 as ANQGSEA. The CDR3 spans 13 residues. The CDR3 coding sequence is TGCAGCGTTGAGTCAGAAATTATTCCTGAAGCTTTCTTT. Translated, it gives CSVESEIIPEAFF.

The V call is TRBV7-9, the J call TRBJ1-1; D uncertain. V lost 5 bases to trimming and J lost 1 base, with 14 bases between them. Germline CDR1 is SEHNR and CDR2 is FQNEAQ (reference sequence). The CDR3 contains 15 residues. The CDR3 spells CASSPPGLQNTEAFF. The CDR3, as DNA: TGTGCCAGCAGCCCCCCTGGGCTTCAGAACACTGAAGCTTTCTTT.

The J gene is TRBJ1-1, the V gene TRBV6-5; D unresolved. Trimming cost V 4 bases and J 4 bases, with 10 bases left between them. The CDR3 contains 13 residues. From germline, CDR1 is MNHEY and CDR2 SVGAGI. The CDR3 reads CASSLTFSTEAFF. The CDR3 DNA reads as TGTGCCAGCAGTTTAACATTTTCCACTGAAGCTTTCTTT.

The chain recombines TRBV6-5 with TRBJ1-5; unclear D gene. Trimming stripped 2 bases from V and 0 bases from J, with 8 bases between. There are 15 residues in the CDR3. Per germline, CDR1 MNHEY and CDR2 SVGAGI. The CDR3 nucleotides are TGTGCCAGCAGTTACGATGCAACTAGCAATCAGCCCCAGCATTTT. Amino acids: CASSYDATSNQPQHF.

This rearrangement joins TRBV4-3 to TRBJ2-1; D not certain. The germline V gene has CDR1 LGHNA and CDR2 YSLEER. V was cut by 0 bases and J by 6 bases, with 15 bases left in between. The CDR3 contains 16 residues. CDR3 loop: CASSQDGIYGANEQFF. The DNA of the CDR3 is TGCGCCAGCAGCCAAGATGGGATTTACGGAGCCAATGAGCAGTTCTTC.

The chain links TRBV4-3 to TRBJ1-2; tentative D call: TRBD1 (6 bases). Germline V CDR1 and CDR2: LGHNA, YSLEER. Trimming left V 0 bases short and J 7 bases short, with 18 bases between. There are 16 residues in the CDR3. The CDR3 reads CASSQDLPTGAGGYTF. Here the CDR3 DNA reads TGCGCCAGCAGCCAAGATCTCCCGACAGGCGCCGGTGGCTACACCTTC.

The chain links TRBV6-5 to TRBJ2-3; 12 nucleotides agree with TRBD2. The CDR3 is made up of 16 amino acids. Germline lookup yields CDR1 MNHEY and CDR2 SVGAGI. Trimming cost V 4 bases and J 2 bases; bases outside gene matches: 4. CDR3 sequence (DNA): TGTGCCAGCAGTTCGAGGACTAGCGGGGACACAGATACGCAGTATTTT. Its translation: CASSSRTSGDTDTQYF.

V usage is TRBV4-3 and J usage is TRBJ1-4; 8 nucleotides line up with TRBD1. J gave up 5 bases and V 0 bases, and 5 bases lay outside the gene matches. CDR3 size: 16 residues. The germline CDR1 and CDR2 sequences are LGHNA and YSLEER. CDR3 DNA: TGCGCCAGCAGCCAAGAAAATGACAGGGGAAATGAAAAACTGTTTTTT. Its protein is CASSQENDRGNEKLFF.

V gene TRBV5-1 combines with J gene TRBJ1-2; D may be TRBD1 (6 bases). V was shortened by 4 bases and J by 8 bases, with 15 bases between the two germline ends. Germline CDR1 SGHRS, CDR2 YFSETQ. The CDR3 loop spans 13 amino acids. The CDR3 region has the DNA TGCGCCAGCAGCCTCGAGGGGGGATGGGGCTACACCTTC. This sequence encodes CASSLEGGWGYTF. Full variable domain (missing parts from reference TRBV5-1 and TRBJ1-2): KAGVTQTPRYLIKTRGQQVTLSCSPISGHRSVSWYQQTPGQGLQFLFEYFSETQRNKGNFPGRFSGRQFSNSRSEMNVSTLELGDSALYLCASSLEGGWGYTFGSGTRLTVV.

The chain employs TRBV18 and TRBJ2-1; D tentatively reads TRBD1 or TRBD2 (6 bases each). From germline, CDR1 is KGHSH and CDR2 LQKENI. This CDR3 is 16 amino acids long. The V gene lost 3 bases and the J gene lost 6 bases, with 18 bases spanning the gap. The CDR3 sequence is CASSPRGQVDGNEQFF. The CDR3 region has the DNA TGTGCCAGCTCACCTCGGGGGCAGGTTGATGGCAATGAGCAGTTCTTC.

This clone was recorded once. The rearrangement links TRBV18 to TRBJ2-7; 10 bases line up with TRBD1. Unmatched junction bases numbered 2, after V lost 4 bases and J lost 2 bases. Germline V gene sequence: CDR1 KGHSH, CDR2 LQKENI. The CDR3 runs 14 residues. The CDR3 here is CASSLGQGAYEQYF. The CDR3 DNA sequence: TGTGCCAGCTCACTAGGACAGGGGGCCTACGAGCAGTACTTC.

The genes are TRBV11-1 and TRBJ1-4; D remains ambiguous. Germline values: CDR1 SGHAT, CDR2 FQDESV (reference sequence). This CDR3 is built from 14 residues. Trimming took 10 bases from V and 0 from J, leaving 12 bases between them. The CDR3 loop is CAINSGATNEKLFF. CDR3 nucleotides: TGTGCCATAAATTCAGGAGCAACTAATGAAAAACTGTTTTTT.

The chain uses TRBV7-9 and TRBJ1-4; 7 nucleotides line up with TRBD1. J was trimmed by 2 bases and V by 4 bases; bases with no gene match: 1. CDR1 and CDR2 from the germline V gene are SEHNR and FQNEAQ (reference sequence). CDR3 size: 14 residues. The CDR3 bases are TGTGCCAGCAGCTCGGGACAGACTAATGAAAAACTGTTTTTT. This translates into CASSSGQTNEKLFF.

V gene TRBV28 combines with J gene TRBJ2-7; TRBD2 aligns across 13 bases. Germline V gene data show CDR1 as MDHEN and CDR2 as SYDVKM. This CDR3 region has 14 residues. V dropped 5 bases and J dropped 7; count of bases not matched to a gene: 5. In nucleotides, the CDR3 is TGTGCCAGCAGTCAGACTAGCGGGAGGCCGGAGCAGTACTTC. Its protein is CASSQTSGRPEQYF.

The rearrangement uses TRBV11-2 and TRBJ2-2; D is ambiguous. Germline-derived CDR1 and CDR2 are SGHAT and FQNNGV. Trimming shortened V by 2 bases and J by 7 bases, and 2 bases separated the two germline ends. This CDR3 is 11 amino acids long. Here the CDR3 reads CASSLLGELFF. For the CDR3, the DNA is TGTGCCAGCAGCTTACTCGGGGAGCTGTTTTTT.